Detailed here is one TCR beta chain. Antigen unknown. TCRdb fed the reads into MiXCR, producing one record per CDR3 protein. The table records around 85,000 distinct CDR3 sequences, approximately 46% of them present only once. The entry originates in a study of T cell repertoires in cytomegalovirus infection. Study in general: CMV infection plus the matching HLA type was flagged by public TCR beta signatures.

There are 15 residues in the CDR3. Germline V gene sequence: CDR1 SGHVS, CDR2 FNYEAQ. V was clipped by 6 bases and J by 7 bases; unmatched bases: 11. The TCR comes from a human donor in good health (CMV status not recorded). Some clones in this sample may be carry-over from other donors' samples. This sequence joins TRBV7-6 and TRBJ2-3; 9 bases match TRBD2. Material: CD8+ T cells from cultured PBMCs, obtained from culture after CMV antigen stimulation. As DNA, the CDR3 is TGTGCCAGCAGTTACGGTGGTAGCGGGAGAAATACGCAGTATTTT. Protein sequence: CASSYGGSGRNTQYF.